A selection of T cell receptor beta chains follows, all from one sample in a study of T cells after yellow fever vaccination. A single record per CDR3 protein comes from TCRdb applying MiXCR to the 5' RACE reads. The sample holds about 49,000 distinct CDR3 sequences, 7% to 8.5% seen once. Source: CD8+ T cells sorted from PBMCs, taken approximately 15 days after the first yellow fever vaccination. The source of these receptors is a man between 18 and 29 years old who received the YFV17D yellow fever vaccine. Both conserved end residues are part of each CDR3. Each record gives: V gene, CDR3 length, CDR3 protein.

v_call: TRBV7-8; cdr3_length: 16; cdr3_aa: CASSLGSGVNTGELFF
v_call: TRBV7-6; cdr3_length: 16; cdr3_aa: CASSSRDTTNTGELFF
v_call: TRBV4-3; cdr3_length: 15; cdr3_aa: CASSQGTGVLEKLFF
v_call: TRBV12-3/TRBV12-4; cdr3_length: 13; cdr3_aa: CASSRPGYQPQHF
v_call: TRBV4-3; cdr3_length: 18; cdr3_aa: CASSQDRNELSGANVLTF
v_call: TRBV23-1; cdr3_length: 14; cdr3_aa: CAPPPTGWDSPLHF
v_call: TRBV7-2; cdr3_length: 13; cdr3_aa: CASSLGPNEKLFF
v_call: TRBV12-3/TRBV12-4; cdr3_length: 14; cdr3_aa: CASSLERATDTQYF
v_call: TRBV4-3; cdr3_length: 18; cdr3_aa: CASSQESSRLAGSYEQYF
v_call: TRBV20-1; cdr3_length: 15; cdr3_aa: CSARDRGRESIRAFF
v_call: TRBV27; cdr3_length: 13; cdr3_aa: CASCGLDTGELFF
v_call: TRBV28; cdr3_length: 15; cdr3_aa: CASSDVTGLRNIQYF
v_call: TRBV7-9; cdr3_length: 16; cdr3_aa: CASSFGTGFLDTEAFF
v_call: TRBV4-1; cdr3_length: 12; cdr3_aa: CASSHVGSEAFF
v_call: TRBV6-4; cdr3_length: 14; cdr3_aa: CATSKRGGTDTQYF
v_call: TRBV4-1; cdr3_length: 13; cdr3_aa: CASSQTVQETQYF
v_call: TRBV11-2; cdr3_length: 19; cdr3_aa: CASSRMITGTAATNEKLFF
v_call: TRBV2; cdr3_length: 14; cdr3_aa: CASSDLGPNTEAFF
v_call: TRBV9; cdr3_length: 15; cdr3_aa: CASSPRDRLTYEQYF
v_call: TRBV7-6; cdr3_length: 15; cdr3_aa: CASSSSPGSNYGYTF
v_call: TRBV7-2; cdr3_length: 15; cdr3_aa: CASSFWQGAYNEQFF